The 20 T cell receptor beta chains presented below share a single source sample, sequenced in a study of blood T cell repertoires in COVID-19. Sequencing used immunoSEQ multiplex PCR; TCRdb keeps in-frame clones, though not all of them. The sample lists 200,000 to 250,000 clones, about 80% occurring once. The sample was PBMCs or T cells enriched from blood (not recorded which). Receptors originate from a woman aged 40 to 50 with acute COVID-19.

The CDR3 coding sequence is TGTGCCAGCACCGACCGGGGGGCCGGGAATGAGCAGTTCTTC. Its translation is CASTDRGAGNEQFF. The chain uses TRBV3-1 (or the pseudogene TRBV3-2) and TRBJ2-1; possible D gene TRBD2, 7 bases. The ends were cut back, 7 bases at V and 7 bases at J, with 17 bases in the middle. CDR1 is LGHDT, CDR2 YNNKEL, per germline (reference sequence). CDR3 length: 14 residues.

The count of this clone is one. The chain joins TRBV4-2 to TRBJ1-5, with 7 bases that match TRBD1. There are 17 residues in the CDR3. V gave up 0 bases and J gave up 0 bases; unmatched junction bases: 5. From germline, CDR1 is LGHNA and CDR2 YNFKEQ. CDR3: CASSQEGTDYSNQPQHF. The CDR3, as DNA: TGTGCCAGCAGCCAAGAGGGGACAGATTATAGCAATCAGCCCCAGCATTTT.

This clone has a single count. The chain is built from TRBV27 and TRBJ2-7, with 9 nucleotides matching TRBD2. Germline V gene lookup returns CDR1 MNHEY and CDR2 SMNVEV (reference sequence). This CDR3 contains 15 residues. J lost 2 bases, V lost 2 bases, and 4 bases had no gene match. CDR3 region: CASSLKAGGPYEQYF. The CDR3 DNA follows: TGTGCCAGCAGTTTAAAAGCGGGAGGACCCTACGAGCAGTACTTC.

The chain couples TRBV7-6 to TRBJ1-2; D is unresolved. Germline lookup yields CDR1 SGHVS and CDR2 FNYEAQ. The V end lost 0 bases, the J end lost 8 bases, and 13 bases lay between the germline ends. The CDR3 is made up of 14 amino acids. The CDR3 DNA reads as TGTGCCAGCAGCTTAGCCCCGGGTGGTGAGGGCTACACCTTC. This translates into CASSLAPGGEGYTF. Full variable domain (rest looked up from reference TRBV7-6 and TRBJ1-2): GAGVSQSPRYKVTKRGQDVALRCDPISGHVSLYWYRQALGQGPEFLTYFNYEAQQDKSGLPNDRFSAERPEGSISTLTIQRTEQRDSAMYRCASSLAPGGEGYTFGSGTRLTVV.

The chain employs TRBV20-1 and TRBJ1-6; D unresolved. Trimming took off 3 bases at V and 10 bases at J, with 13 bases between the two ends. CDR3 length: 13 amino acids. Germline V gives CDR1 DFQATT, CDR2 SNEGSKA (reference sequence). This chain's CDR3 is CSASSQAGSPLHF. CDR3 sequence (DNA): TGCAGTGCTAGTTCTCAGGCGGGCTCACCCCTCCACTTT.

The rearrangement uses TRBV5-1 and TRBJ2-3, with a possible D match to TRBD1 (6 bases). CDR1 and CDR2 (germline): SGHRS, YFSETQ. Trimming pared 0 bases from V and 6 bases from J, leaving 17 bases between. The CDR3 totals 16 residues. CDR3 DNA: TGCGCCAGCAGCTTGGGACAGGCCATTGGAACGGATACGCAGTATTTT. This gives the protein CASSLGQAIGTDTQYF.

This rearrangement joins TRBV5-1 to TRBJ2-1, with TRBD1 matching over 9 bases. V dropped 4 bases and J dropped 5; count of bases not matched to a gene: 7. Germline V gene sequence: CDR1 SGHRS, CDR2 YFSETQ. The length of the CDR3 is 15 residues. The CDR3, as DNA: TGCGCCAGCAGCACACAGGGGGCAGCAGACAATGAGCAGTTCTTC. Protein sequence: CASSTQGAADNEQFF.

This sequence joins TRBV7-2 and TRBJ1-2; 9 bases are a match to TRBD1. CDR1 and CDR2 from the germline V gene are SGHTA and FQGNSA. V shed 5 bases and J 7 bases; nucleotides not matched to a gene: 8. The CDR3 loop spans 14 amino acids. Here the CDR3 reads CASSNDGTGSGYTF. CDR3 coding DNA: TGTGCCAGCAGCAATGACGGGACAGGGAGTGGCTACACCTTC.

V is TRBV21-1 and J is TRBJ1-3. TRBV21-1 is annotated as a pseudogene. There are 13 residues in the CDR3. The CDR3 DNA follows: TGTGCCAGCAGCAGGGAGGGGGGAAACACCATATATTTT. The encoded protein is CASSREGGNTIYF.

The chain is built from TRBV5-4 and TRBJ1-1, with TRBD1 matching 7 bases. The CDR3 is 16 residues long. After removal of 5 bases from V and 0 bases from J, the junction contained 10 bases not matched to a gene. Germline V gene sequence: CDR1 SGHNT, CDR2 YYREEE (reference sequence). The CDR3 DNA reads as TGTGCCAGCAGAAAGGAGGAGGGACAGTTGAACACTGAAGCTTTCTTT. This translates into CASRKEEGQLNTEAFF.

V and J are TRBV5-8 and TRBJ2-1; D unclear. The CDR3 is made up of 13 amino acids. V dropped 2 bases and J dropped 6 bases, with 9 bases sitting between them. The V gene's germline CDR1 is SGHTS and CDR2 YDEGEE. The CDR3 spells CASSLSFSNEQFF. CDR3 bases: TGTGCCAGCAGCTTATCATTCAGCAATGAGCAGTTCTTC.

The rearrangement links TRBV18 to TRBJ2-1; D possibly corresponds to TRBD1 (6 bases). CDR1 is KGHSH, CDR2 LQKENI, per germline. This CDR3 is 13 amino acids long. Between the trimmed V and J ends, which lost 3 bases and 4 bases, there was a span of 7 bases. CDR3 region: CASSPGQYNEQFF. Written as DNA, the CDR3 is TGTGCCAGCTCACCGGGACAATACAATGAGCAGTTCTTC.

This clone has a single count. This chain links TRBV11-1 with TRBJ2-7; D may be TRBD2 (5 bases). This CDR3 has 12 residues. Germline V lookup: CDR1 SGHAT, CDR2 FQDESV (reference sequence). The ends were cut back, 6 bases at V and 3 bases at J, with 9 bases in the middle. CDR3 coding DNA: TGTGCCAGCAGGGGTGGACTCTACGAGCAGTACTTC. This codes for CASRGGLYEQYF.

This clone occurred a few times. This chain connects TRBV4-2 to TRBJ2-7; 14 bases fit TRBD2. The J segment lost 0 bases and the V segment lost 3 bases, leaving 1 base of the junction unmatched. The CDR3 is 16 amino acids. The V gene's germline CDR1 is LGHNA and CDR2 YNFKEQ. CDR3 amino acids: CASSQGTSGSSYEQYF. The CDR3 DNA reads TGTGCCAGCAGCCAGGGGACTAGCGGGAGCTCCTACGAGCAGTACTTC.

V gene TRBV3-1 (or the pseudogene TRBV3-2) combines with J gene TRBJ2-7; 11 bases are a match to TRBD1. The CDR3 spans 15 residues. V shed 3 bases, J shed 6 bases, and the junction held 7 bases outside the gene matches. Germline lookup yields CDR1 LGHDT and CDR2 YNNKEL (reference sequence). This chain's CDR3 is CASSHYPGTGGEQYF. DNA for the CDR3: TGTGCCAGCAGCCACTACCCCGGGACAGGGGGCGAGCAGTACTTC.

The table lists this clone with a few counts. The rearrangement joins TRBV7-9 to TRBJ1-2, with D possibly matching TRBD1 (5 bases). Germline V gene lookup returns CDR1 SEHNR and CDR2 FQNEAQ (reference sequence). Trimming left V 5 bases short and J 2 bases short, with 15 bases between. The CDR3 has 15 amino acids. CDR3 amino acids: CASSDQGLANYGYTF. The CDR3 DNA reads TGTGCCAGCAGCGATCAGGGCCTTGCCAACTATGGCTACACCTTC.

The V call is TRBV27, the J call TRBJ1-5, with unresolved D. The CDR3 runs 13 residues. Germline assignment: CDR1 MNHEY and CDR2 SMNVEV (reference sequence). The ends were cut back, 5 bases at V and 4 bases at J, with 9 bases in the middle. CDR3 nucleotide sequence: TGTGCCAGCAGTCTGTCGGGAAATCAGCCCCAGCATTTT. Its translation: CASSLSGNQPQHF.

The chain joins TRBV20-1 to TRBJ1-1, with D hard to call. The V gene lost 3 bases and the J gene lost 12 bases, with 17 bases spanning the gap. The CDR3 length is 12 residues. Per the germline V gene, CDR1 is DFQATT and CDR2 is SNEGSKA (reference sequence). CDR3: CSASEGGVGTFF. CDR3 DNA sequence: TGCAGTGCTAGTGAGGGCGGGGTAGGGACTTTCTTT.

This sequence joins TRBV18 and TRBJ1-1; D remains unclear. The CDR3 is 13 residues long. The V gene lost 6 bases and the J gene lost 1 base, with 9 bases spanning the gap. CDR1 and CDR2 from the germline V gene are KGHSH and LQKENI. The CDR3 loop is CASSLDSNTEAFF. The CDR3 DNA is TGTGCCAGCTCGCTTGACTCGAACACTGAAGCTTTCTTT.

This clone was recorded once. The V call is TRBV30, the J call TRBJ2-5; 9 nucleotides match TRBD1. The CDR3 runs to 15 residues. With 3 bases clipped from V and 5 bases from J, the junction kept 10 bases outside the gene matches. Germline lookup yields CDR1 GTSNPN and CDR2 SVGIG (reference sequence). CDR3 loop: CAWSRGTGKRETQYF. The CDR3 nucleotides read TGTGCCTGGAGCAGAGGGACAGGGAAACGGGAGACCCAGTACTTC.